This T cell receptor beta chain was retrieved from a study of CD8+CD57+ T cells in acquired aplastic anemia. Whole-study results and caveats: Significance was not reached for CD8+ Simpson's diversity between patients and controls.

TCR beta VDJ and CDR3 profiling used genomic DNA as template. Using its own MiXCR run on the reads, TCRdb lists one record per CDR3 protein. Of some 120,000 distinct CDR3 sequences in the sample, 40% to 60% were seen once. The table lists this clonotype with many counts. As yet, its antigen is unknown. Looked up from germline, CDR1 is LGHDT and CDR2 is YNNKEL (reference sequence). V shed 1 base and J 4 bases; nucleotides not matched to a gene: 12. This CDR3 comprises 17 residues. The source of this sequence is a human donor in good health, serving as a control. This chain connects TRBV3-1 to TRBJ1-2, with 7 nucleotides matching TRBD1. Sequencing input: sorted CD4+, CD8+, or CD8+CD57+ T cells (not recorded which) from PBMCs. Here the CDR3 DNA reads TGTGCCAGCAGCCAAGGATCAGGGGGGGCAACTAGCTATGGCTACACCTTC. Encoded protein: CASSQGSGGATSYGYTF.